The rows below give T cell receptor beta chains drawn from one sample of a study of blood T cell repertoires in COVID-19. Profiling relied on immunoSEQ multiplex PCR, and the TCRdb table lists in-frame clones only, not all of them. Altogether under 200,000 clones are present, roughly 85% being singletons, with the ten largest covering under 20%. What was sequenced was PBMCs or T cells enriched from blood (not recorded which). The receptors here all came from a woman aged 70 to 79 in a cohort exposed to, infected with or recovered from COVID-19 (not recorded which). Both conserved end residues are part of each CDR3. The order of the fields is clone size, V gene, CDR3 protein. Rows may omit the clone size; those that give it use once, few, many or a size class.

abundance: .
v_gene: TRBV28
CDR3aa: CASSFRGPIYEQYF

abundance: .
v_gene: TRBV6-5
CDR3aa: CASNRQGSASPLHF

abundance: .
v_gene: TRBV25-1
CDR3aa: CASAPGLAGLYEQFF

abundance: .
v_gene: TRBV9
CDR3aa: CASSSVYGAGELFF

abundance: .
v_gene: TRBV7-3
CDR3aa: CASSLRGLAGNVNNEQFF

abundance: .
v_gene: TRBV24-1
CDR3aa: CATSDIPGQGPYNEQFF

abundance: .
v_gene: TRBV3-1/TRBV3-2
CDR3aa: CASSQGHSSGRLREQYF

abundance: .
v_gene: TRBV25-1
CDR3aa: CASSETGGEPYGYTF

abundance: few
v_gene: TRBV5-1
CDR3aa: CASAISTTNEKLFF

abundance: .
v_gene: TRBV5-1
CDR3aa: CASSLQGATTGELFF

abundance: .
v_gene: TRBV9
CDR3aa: CASSVQGLNTGELFF

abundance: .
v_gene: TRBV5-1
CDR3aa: CASSLDGGGYEQYF

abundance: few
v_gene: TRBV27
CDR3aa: CASSPDTGELFF

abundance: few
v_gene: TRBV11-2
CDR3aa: CASRPGVGFNEKLFF

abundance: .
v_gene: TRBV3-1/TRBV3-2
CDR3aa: CASSPSEQGGYSPLHF

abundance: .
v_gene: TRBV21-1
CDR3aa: CASSPPQKDGYTF

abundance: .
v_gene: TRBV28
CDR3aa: CASRYNRNEAFF

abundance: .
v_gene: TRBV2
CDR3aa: CASTSGLSAEQYF

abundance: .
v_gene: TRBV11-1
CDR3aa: CASRRDSNNYGYTF

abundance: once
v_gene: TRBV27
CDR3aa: CASSLRTGSNTEAFF

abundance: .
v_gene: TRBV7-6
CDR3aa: CASSPRVGDSNEQFF

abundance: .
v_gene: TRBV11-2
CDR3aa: CASSLRPDSSYNEQFF

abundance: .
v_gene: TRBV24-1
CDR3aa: CATSDPGLGDNEQFF

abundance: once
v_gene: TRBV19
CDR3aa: CASRANAGYEQYF

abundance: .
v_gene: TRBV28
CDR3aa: CASSLPPTGPYGYTF

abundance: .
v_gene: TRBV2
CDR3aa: CASSGFSGRPGWEQYF

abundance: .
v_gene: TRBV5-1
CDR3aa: CASSLRLASYEQYF

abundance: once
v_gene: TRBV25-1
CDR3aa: CASSPPASRLGGELFF

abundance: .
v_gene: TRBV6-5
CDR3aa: CASSNPGAGAQHF

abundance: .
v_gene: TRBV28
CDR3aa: CASTERIGLSGANVLTF

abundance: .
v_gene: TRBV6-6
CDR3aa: CASRPTGTSGVYEQYF

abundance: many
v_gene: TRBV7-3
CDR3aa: CASSLNAGVASGEQFF

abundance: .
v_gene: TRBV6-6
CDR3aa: CAAGGANYGYTF

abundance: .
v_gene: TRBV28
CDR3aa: CASSLDREETQYF

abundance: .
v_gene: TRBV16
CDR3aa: CASSRTDYLWSYTF

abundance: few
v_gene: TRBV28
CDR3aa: CASSAGSNTEAFF

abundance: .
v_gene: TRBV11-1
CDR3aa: CASSRRGQVIETQYF

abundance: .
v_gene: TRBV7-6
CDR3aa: CASSAGAGALAGELFF

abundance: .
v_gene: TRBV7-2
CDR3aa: CASSDTGRQPQHF

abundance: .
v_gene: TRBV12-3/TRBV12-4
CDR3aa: CASSLLFQPQHF

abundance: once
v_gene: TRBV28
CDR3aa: CASREGNTEAFF

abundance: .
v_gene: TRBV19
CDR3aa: CASSSTGTGVHF

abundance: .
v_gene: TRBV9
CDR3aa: CASSEQGQNTEAFF

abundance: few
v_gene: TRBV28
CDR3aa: CASSPLQSTEAFF

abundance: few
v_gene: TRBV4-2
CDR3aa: CASSYDRGNTEAFF

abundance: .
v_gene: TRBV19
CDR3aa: CASSSAGGTEAFF

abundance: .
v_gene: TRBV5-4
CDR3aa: CASRQTGAWGSGELFF

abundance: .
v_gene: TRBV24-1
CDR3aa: CATSEQGLAGAETQYF

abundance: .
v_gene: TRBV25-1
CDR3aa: CASSDPSAGVNNEQFF

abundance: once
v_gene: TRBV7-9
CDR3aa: CASSFGTGSADTQYF